This TCR beta chain came from a study of T cells in Graves' hyperthyroidism and ophthalmopathy. CDR3 length: 16 residues. Germline assignment: CDR1 LNHDA and CDR2 SQIVND (reference sequence). Germline trimming cut 3 bases from V and 7 bases from J; bases unmatched to any gene: 8. Points on this clonotype: Its specificity is unknown.

Broader study findings: Blood samples included most of the expanded thyroid clonotypes exceeding 0.001.

RNA transcripts provided the source from which TCR beta CDR3 regions were amplified. With the HTBI primer set, the TCR CDR3 went through a first round of RT-PCR. TCRdb re-called the multiplex PCR reads with MiXCR, one entry per CDR3 protein. The table lists about 700,000 distinct CDR3 sequences, 13% to 15% of them singletons. It was considered stable Graves' hyperthyroidism when ophthalmopathy did not progress within 18 months. Sequencing was done on a sample of blood. The chain has TRBV19 and TRBJ2-2, with 10 bases that match TRBD2. The TCR sequence derives from a young woman with Graves' hyperthyroidism. CDR3 residues: CASSIQAGGPGGELFF. CDR3 sequence (DNA): TGTGCCAGTAGTATTCAAGCGGGAGGGCCAGGCGGGGAGCTGTTTTTT.